The 27 T cell receptor beta chains below come from one sample, sequenced in a study of shared clonotypes between healthy human individuals. The repertoire was sequenced with immunoSEQ multiplex PCR; TCRdb's copy has only in-frame clones and lacks some. Of millions of clones in the sample, approximately 95% are singletons; the top ten hold under 0.15%. The sample consisted of naive CD4+ T cells sorted from blood. Subset here: CD45RA+ positively selected. Source of these receptors: a man aged 18 to 29 in good health.

This sequence joins TRBV5-6 and TRBJ1-2; perhaps TRBD1 as D (5 bases). This CDR3 comprises 14 residues. The germline gives CDR1 SGHDT, CDR2 YYEEEE. Trimming took 6 bases from V and 2 from J, leaving 14 bases between them. The CDR3 sequence: CASTWGETNYGYTF. For the CDR3, the DNA is TGTGCCAGCACCTGGGGGGAGACGAACTATGGCTACACCTTC. Drawing the rest from reference TRBV5-6 and TRBJ1-2, the complete variable domain is DAGVTQSPTHLIKTRGQQVTLRCSPKSGHDTVSWYQQALGQGPQFIFQYYEEEERQRGNFPDRFSGHQFPNYSSELNVNALLLGDSALYLCASTWGETNYGYTFGSGTRLTVV.

This clone was seen a single time. The genes are TRBV5-1 and TRBJ1-1; D is possibly TRBD1 (5 bases). The V end was cut by 0 bases, the J end by 4 bases, with 10 bases between. The CDR3 sequence is 14 residues long. Germline V gene data show CDR1 as SGHRS and CDR2 as YFSETQ. CDR3: CASSLVGTGTEAFF. CDR3 nucleotide sequence: TGCGCCAGCAGCTTGGTCGGGACGGGCACTGAAGCTTTCTTT. The full variable domain, with the rest looked up from reference TRBV5-1 and TRBJ1-1, is KAGVTQTPRYLIKTRGQQVTLSCSPISGHRSVSWYQQTPGQGLQFLFEYFSETQRNKGNFPGRFSGRQFSNSRSEMNVSTLELGDSALYLCASSLVGTGTEAFFGQGTRLTVV.

This sequence joins TRBV5-4 and TRBJ2-7; 9 nucleotides align to TRBD1. Germline CDR1 is SGHNT and CDR2 is YYREEE (reference sequence). After removal of 0 bases from V and 9 bases from J, the junction contained 4 bases not matched to a gene. The CDR3 length is 13 residues. CDR3: CASSLGDREVQYF. The CDR3 nucleotides read TGTGCCAGCAGCTTGGGGGACAGGGAGGTGCAGTACTTC.

V and J are TRBV30 and TRBJ2-3; D not resolved. From germline, CDR1 is GTSNPN and CDR2 SVGIG (reference sequence). The CDR3 totals 13 residues. V was cut by 0 bases and J by 4 bases, with 8 bases left in between. This CDR3 is CAWSVRHADTQYF. For the CDR3, the DNA is TGTGCCTGGAGTGTACGTCATGCAGATACGCAGTATTTT. The complete variable domain, with remaining parts taken from reference TRBV30 and TRBJ2-3, reads SQTIHQWPATLVQPVGSPLSLECTVEGTSNPNLYWYRQAAGRGLQLLFYSVGIGQISSEVPQNLSASRPQDRQFILSSKKLLLSDSGFYLCAWSVRHADTQYFGPGTRLTVL.

The J gene is TRBJ2-3, the V gene TRBV2; the match to TRBD2 covers 9 bases. Germline V lookup: CDR1 SNHLY, CDR2 FYNNEI. This CDR3 has 14 residues. J lost 5 bases, V lost 4 bases, and 4 bases had no gene match. CDR3 coding DNA: TGTGCCAGCAGTGTTAGCGGGGGCCGAGATACGCAGTATTTT. Protein product: CASSVSGGRDTQYF. The full variable domain, completed using reference TRBV2 and TRBJ2-3, is EPEVTQTPSHQVTQMGQEVILRCVPISNHLYFYWYRQILGQKVEFLVSFYNNEISEKSEIFDDQFSVERPDGSNFTLKIRSTKLEDSAMYFCASSVSGGRDTQYFGPGTRLTVL.

V gene TRBV5-4 combines with J gene TRBJ2-1; tentatively, D is TRBD2 (6 bases). Germline assignment: CDR1 SGHNT and CDR2 YYREEE (reference sequence). Trimming stripped 0 bases from V and 10 bases from J, with 17 bases between. This CDR3 is 15 amino acids long. CDR3 in DNA: TGTGCCAGCAGCTTGGCCGGGGTAGCGGCAAACGAGCAGTTCTTC. Amino acid sequence: CASSLAGVAANEQFF. Based on the CDR3 plus reference TRBV5-4 and TRBJ2-1, the full variable domain is ETGVTQSPTHLIKTRGQQVTLRCSSQSGHNTVSWYQQALGQGPQFIFQYYREEENGRGNFPPRFSGLQFPNYSSELNVNALELDDSALYLCASSLAGVAANEQFFGPGTRLTVL.

CDR3 nucleotides: TGTGCCAGTAGTCCTATCAGCGAGGCCCACTCCTACGAGCAGTACTTC. Translated: CASSPISEAHSYEQYF. The chain carries TRBV19 and TRBJ2-7; no clear D gene. Trimming shortened V by 5 bases and J by 0 bases, and 17 bases separated the two germline ends. CDR1 LNHDA and CDR2 SQIVND come from the germline V gene (reference sequence). There are 16 residues in the CDR3.

Details on this clone: The sample contains more than one DNA sequence encoding this CDR3. The chain has TRBV7-9 and TRBJ1-1, with D hard to call. CDR1 is SEHNR, CDR2 FQNEAQ, per germline (reference sequence). The CDR3 loop spans 11 amino acids. V gave up 2 bases and J gave up 2 bases, with 0 bases separating them. The CDR3, as DNA: TGTGCCAGCAGCTTAAACACTGAAGCTTTCTTT. Its translation: CASSLNTEAFF.

This clone has just one count. This chain links TRBV10-3 with TRBJ1-3; unclear D gene. V was cut by 0 bases and J by 8 bases, with 11 bases left in between. The CDR3 contains 14 residues. CDR1 is ENHRY, CDR2 SYGVKD, per germline. The DNA for the CDR3 is TGTGCCATCAGTGAGTCTACAGCTCTTGACACCATATATTTT. Its translation: CAISESTALDTIYF.

Details on this clone: This specimen includes other DNA sequences encoding the same CDR3. The CDR3 DNA follows: TGCGCCAGCAGCTTGGGAGGCGTCGGCACAGATACGCAGTATTTT. Protein sequence: CASSLGGVGTDTQYF. The chain combines TRBV5-1 with TRBJ2-3; D gene uncertain. Germline-derived CDR1 and CDR2 are SGHRS and YFSETQ. Trimming took 0 bases from V and 1 from J, leaving 9 bases between them. The CDR3 is 15 amino acids.

This clone was counted only a few times. The CDR3 here is CSVDSLIGGEMAFF. CDR3 sequence (DNA): TGCAGCGTTGACTCCCTAATAGGGGGGGAAATGGCTTTCTTT. The rearrangement uses TRBV29-1 and TRBJ1-1; D is possibly TRBD1 (6 bases). The V gene's germline CDR1 is SQVTM and CDR2 ANQGSEA. V was cut by 3 bases and J by 11 bases, with 22 bases left in between. The CDR3 runs to 14 residues.

V gene TRBV25-1 combines with J gene TRBJ2-1; 8 bases are shared with TRBD1. This CDR3 spans 15 amino acids. The germline gives CDR1 MGHDK, CDR2 SYGVNS. With 2 bases clipped from V and 2 bases from J, the junction kept 2 bases outside the gene matches. CDR3 loop: CASSEQGAAYNEQFF. The CDR3 DNA follows: TGTGCCAGCAGTGAACAGGGGGCCGCCTACAATGAGCAGTTCTTC.

The rearrangement links TRBV28 to TRBJ1-5, with 10 nucleotides matching TRBD1. Germline V gene sequence: CDR1 MDHEN, CDR2 SYDVKM. Germline trimming cut 6 bases from V and 3 bases from J; bases unmatched to any gene: 11. The CDR3 is made up of 17 amino acids. In DNA, the CDR3 is TGTGCCAGCAGGTCGGACGGGGACAGGGGTTTCAATCAGCCCCAGCATTTT. It translates to CASRSDGDRGFNQPQHF.

The chain combines TRBV15 with TRBJ2-3; perhaps TRBD2 as D (6 bases). This CDR3 has 15 residues. V lost 6 bases, J lost 0 bases, and 13 bases lay in between. Per the germline V gene, CDR1 is LNHNV and CDR2 is YYDKDF (reference sequence). The CDR3 nucleotides are TGTGCCACCAGTAGGGAGGAGGCTAGCACAGATACGCAGTATTTT. The encoded protein is CATSREEASTDTQYF.

The gene calls are TRBV4-1 and TRBJ2-7, with 7 nucleotides matching TRBD2. V gave up 2 bases and J gave up 4 bases; unmatched junction bases: 5. Germline CDR1 and CDR2: MGHRA and YSYEKL. The CDR3 spans 14 residues. The CDR3 bases are TGCGCCAGCAGCCAATTCAGCGGGGCGTACGAGCAGTACTTC. Translated: CASSQFSGAYEQYF.

This clone was recorded only once. The chain carries TRBV10-3 and TRBJ2-7; TRBD2 matches at 10 bases. The germline V gene has CDR1 ENHRY and CDR2 SYGVKD. The V segment lost 5 bases and the J segment 6 bases; nucleotides outside the gene matches: 10. The CDR3 contains 15 residues. Here the CDR3 reads CAISSAGGPQGEQYF. The CDR3 DNA reads TGTGCCATCAGTTCAGCGGGAGGGCCTCAGGGCGAGCAGTACTTC.

Notes on this clone: One end of the junction varies from germline; a read error may be responsible. The V call is TRBV7-7, the J call TRBJ1-2, with TRBD1 as a possible D gene (5 bases). The CDR3 is 16 amino acids. CDR1 and CDR2 (germline): SSHAT, FNYEAQ (reference sequence). CDR3 residues: CASSSPEGGVDYGYTF. CDR3 in DNA: TGTGCTAGCAGCTCCCCCGAGGGAGGGGTAGACTATGGCTACACCTTC.

The rearrangement uses TRBV18 and TRBJ2-2; 11 bases are a match to TRBD1. The V gene end was trimmed by 6 bases and the J gene end by 0 bases; junction bases not matched to a gene: 6. Germline CDR1 reads KGHSH; CDR2 reads LQKENI. The CDR3 is made up of 17 amino acids. This CDR3 is CASSPRDRGTNTGELFF. The CDR3 nucleotides read TGTGCCAGCTCGCCCCGGGACAGGGGGACGAACACCGGGGAGCTGTTTTTT.

As for this clone: Other DNA sequences in the same sample also yield this CDR3. The chain employs TRBV5-1 and TRBJ1-1; 9 nucleotides align to TRBD1. V lost 3 bases, J lost 5 bases, and 5 bases stayed unmatched. The length of the CDR3 is 14 residues. Per germline, CDR1 SGHRS and CDR2 YFSETQ. The CDR3 reads CASSSGQGGTEAFF. Here the CDR3 DNA reads TGCGCCAGCAGCTCGGGACAGGGCGGGACTGAAGCTTTCTTT.

V gene TRBV5-1 combines with J gene TRBJ1-1, with D uncertain. The CDR3 runs to 14 residues. The ends were cut back, 0 bases at V and 7 bases at J, with 13 bases in the middle. Germline lookup yields CDR1 SGHRS and CDR2 YFSETQ. The CDR3 spells CASSLEGITDEAFF. DNA of the CDR3: TGCGCCAGCAGCTTGGAGGGCATTACGGATGAAGCTTTCTTT.

The chain links TRBV11-2 to TRBJ1-1; 7 bases are a match to TRBD1. The CDR3 sequence is 14 residues long. V gave up 5 bases and J gave up 4 bases; unmatched junction bases: 7. CDR1 SGHAT and CDR2 FQNNGV come from the germline V gene. The CDR3, as DNA: TGTGCCAGCAGCCCAGACAGGGTGATCACTGAAGCTTTCTTT. Translated, it gives CASSPDRVITEAFF.

The J gene is TRBJ1-2, the V gene TRBV27; 7 bases agree with TRBD1. Losses at the gene ends were 2 bases for V and 8 bases for J; bases not matched to a gene: 14. This CDR3 is 16 amino acids long. The germline V gene has CDR1 MNHEY and CDR2 SMNVEV (reference sequence). CDR3 sequence (DNA): TGTGCCAGCAGTTTACTCTCTGCGACAGGGTTAAGGGGCTACACCTTC. It yields the protein CASSLLSATGLRGYTF.

The rearrangement uses TRBV28 and TRBJ2-5; D is unclear. Germline V gene data show CDR1 as MDHEN and CDR2 as SYDVKM. The CDR3 has 13 residues. V lost 1 base to trimming and J lost 7 bases, with 10 bases between them. CDR3 nucleotide sequence: TGTGCCAGCAGTTTATCCGCAGAATGGACCCAGTACTTC. Amino acids: CASSLSAEWTQYF.

Here the CDR3 reads CASSWQGATGTDTQYF. The CDR3 DNA is TGTGCCAGCAGCTGGCAGGGGGCTACTGGCACAGATACGCAGTATTTT. The J gene is TRBJ2-3, the V gene TRBV9; 8 nucleotides match TRBD1. After removal of 4 bases from V and 1 base from J, the junction contained 8 bases not matched to a gene. Per germline, CDR1 SGDLS and CDR2 YYNGEE. The CDR3 loop spans 16 amino acids.

The CDR3 is CASSFGSGGYTDTQYF. The CDR3 nucleotides are TGTGCCAGCAGTTTCGGTAGCGGGGGGTACACAGATACGCAGTATTTT. J is TRBJ2-3 and V is TRBV28; 10 bases agree with TRBD2. Germline V CDR1 and CDR2: MDHEN, SYDVKM. V was pared by 3 bases and J by 2 bases, with 5 bases of the junction left unmatched. The CDR3 totals 16 residues. The full variable domain, completed using reference TRBV28 and TRBJ2-3, is DVKVTQSSRYLVKRTGEKVFLECVQDMDHENMFWYRQDPGLGLRLIYFSYDVKMKEKGDIPEGYSVSREKKERFSLILESASTNQTSMYLCASSFGSGGYTDTQYFGPGTRLTVL.

The rearrangement joins TRBV10-3 to TRBJ1-2, with 8 positions matching TRBD1. V lost 11 bases to trimming and J lost 5 bases; unmatched junction nucleotides: 13. Germline CDR1 reads ENHRY; CDR2 reads SYGVKD. This CDR3 region has 14 residues. The CDR3 region is CAVTGTGNLYGYTF. The CDR3 region has the DNA TGTGCCGTGACCGGGACAGGAAATTTATATGGCTACACCTTC.

The chain couples TRBV5-5 to TRBJ2-7, with TRBD1 matching 11 bases. The CDR3 is made up of 14 amino acids. Losses at the gene ends were 3 bases for V and 4 bases for J; bases not matched to a gene: 3. Germline V gives CDR1 SGHKS, CDR2 YYEKEE (reference sequence). In DNA form, the CDR3 reads TGTGCCAGCAGCTGGGACAGGGGGAAGTACGAGCAGTACTTC. Translating gives CASSWDRGKYEQYF.